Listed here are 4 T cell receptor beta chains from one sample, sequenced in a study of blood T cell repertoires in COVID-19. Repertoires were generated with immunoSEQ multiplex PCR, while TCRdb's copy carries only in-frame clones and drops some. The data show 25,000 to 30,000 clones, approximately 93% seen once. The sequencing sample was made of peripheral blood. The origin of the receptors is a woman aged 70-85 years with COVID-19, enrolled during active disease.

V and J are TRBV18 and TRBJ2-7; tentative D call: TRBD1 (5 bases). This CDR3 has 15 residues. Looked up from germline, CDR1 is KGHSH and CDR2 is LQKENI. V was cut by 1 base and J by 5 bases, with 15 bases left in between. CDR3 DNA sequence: TGTGCCAGCTCACCACTGGGGCAGGGAATCAACGAGCAGTACTTC. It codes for CASSPLGQGINEQYF.

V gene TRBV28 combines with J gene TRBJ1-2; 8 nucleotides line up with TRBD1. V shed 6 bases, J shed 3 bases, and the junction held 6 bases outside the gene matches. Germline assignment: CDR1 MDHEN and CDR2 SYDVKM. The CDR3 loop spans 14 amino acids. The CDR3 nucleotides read TGTGCCAGCAGGGGAGGGACAGGTGACTATGGCTACACCTTC. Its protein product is CASRGGTGDYGYTF.

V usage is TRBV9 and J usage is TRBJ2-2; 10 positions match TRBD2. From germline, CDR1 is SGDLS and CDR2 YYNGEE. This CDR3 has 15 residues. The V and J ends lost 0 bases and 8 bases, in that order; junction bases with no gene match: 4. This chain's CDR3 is CASSVVPSGSGELFF. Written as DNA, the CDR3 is TGTGCCAGCAGCGTAGTGCCTAGCGGGAGTGGGGAGCTGTTTTTT.

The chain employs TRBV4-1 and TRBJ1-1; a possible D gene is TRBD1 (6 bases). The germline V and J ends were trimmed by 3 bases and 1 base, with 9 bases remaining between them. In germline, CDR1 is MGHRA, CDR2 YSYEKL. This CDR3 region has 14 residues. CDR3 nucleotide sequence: TGCGCCAGCAGCCACGGACAGACGAACACTGAAGCTTTCTTT. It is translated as CASSHGQTNTEAFF.